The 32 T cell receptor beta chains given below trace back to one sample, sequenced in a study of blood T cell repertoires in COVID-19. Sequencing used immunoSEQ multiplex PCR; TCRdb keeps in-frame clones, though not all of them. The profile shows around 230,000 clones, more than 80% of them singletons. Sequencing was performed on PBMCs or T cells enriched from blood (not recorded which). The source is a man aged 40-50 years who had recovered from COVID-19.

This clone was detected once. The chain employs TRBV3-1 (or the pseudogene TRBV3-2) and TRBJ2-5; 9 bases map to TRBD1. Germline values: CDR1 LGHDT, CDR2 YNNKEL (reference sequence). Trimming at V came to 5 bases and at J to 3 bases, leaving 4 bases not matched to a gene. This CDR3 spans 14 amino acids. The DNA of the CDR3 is TGTGCCAGCAGCTTCACAGGGGGCGAAGAGACCCAGTACTTC. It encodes CASSFTGGEETQYF.

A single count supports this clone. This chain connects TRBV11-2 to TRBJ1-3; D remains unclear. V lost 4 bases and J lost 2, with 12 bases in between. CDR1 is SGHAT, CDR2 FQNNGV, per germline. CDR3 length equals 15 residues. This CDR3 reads CASSSPRFAGNTIYF. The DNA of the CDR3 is TGTGCCAGCAGCTCACCCCGGTTCGCTGGAAACACCATATATTTT.

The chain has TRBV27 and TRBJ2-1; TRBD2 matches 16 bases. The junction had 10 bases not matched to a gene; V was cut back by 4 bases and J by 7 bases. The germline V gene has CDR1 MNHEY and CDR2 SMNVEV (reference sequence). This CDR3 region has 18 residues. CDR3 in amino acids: CASSSGLAGGPGKNEQFF. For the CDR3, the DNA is TGTGCCAGCAGTTCGGGACTAGCGGGAGGGCCCGGGAAAAATGAGCAGTTCTTC.

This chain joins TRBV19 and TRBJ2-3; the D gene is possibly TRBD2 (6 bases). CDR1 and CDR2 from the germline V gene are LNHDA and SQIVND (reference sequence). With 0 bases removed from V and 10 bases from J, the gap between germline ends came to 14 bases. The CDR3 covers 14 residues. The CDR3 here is CASSIDGAGTSQYF. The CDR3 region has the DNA TGTGCCAGTAGTATAGATGGTGCCGGGACTTCGCAGTATTTT.

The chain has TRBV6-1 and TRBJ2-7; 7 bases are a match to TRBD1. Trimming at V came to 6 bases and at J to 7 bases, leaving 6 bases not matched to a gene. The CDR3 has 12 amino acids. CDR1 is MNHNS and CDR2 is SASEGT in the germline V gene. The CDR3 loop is CASRQGRGEQYF. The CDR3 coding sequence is TGTGCCAGCAGACAGGGGAGAGGGGAGCAGTACTTC.

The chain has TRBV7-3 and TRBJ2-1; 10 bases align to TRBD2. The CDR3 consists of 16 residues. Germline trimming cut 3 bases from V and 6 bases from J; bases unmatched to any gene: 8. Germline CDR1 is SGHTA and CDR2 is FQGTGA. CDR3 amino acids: CASSFTIAGGANEQFF. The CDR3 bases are TGTGCCAGCAGCTTTACCATAGCGGGAGGAGCCAATGAGCAGTTCTTC.

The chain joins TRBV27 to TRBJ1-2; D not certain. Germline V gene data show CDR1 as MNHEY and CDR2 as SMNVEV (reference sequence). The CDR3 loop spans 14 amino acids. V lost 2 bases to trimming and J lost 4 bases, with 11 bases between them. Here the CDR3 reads CASSLKLPTYGYTF. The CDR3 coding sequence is TGTGCCAGCAGTTTAAAGCTGCCCACCTATGGCTACACCTTC.

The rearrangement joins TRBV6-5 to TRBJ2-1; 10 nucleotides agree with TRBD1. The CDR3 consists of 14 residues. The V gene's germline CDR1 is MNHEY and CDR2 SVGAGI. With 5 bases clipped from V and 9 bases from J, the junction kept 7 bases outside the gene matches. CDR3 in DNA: TGTGCCAGCAGTCCGGGACAGGGGATCGGTGAGCAGTTCTTC. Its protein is CASSPGQGIGEQFF.

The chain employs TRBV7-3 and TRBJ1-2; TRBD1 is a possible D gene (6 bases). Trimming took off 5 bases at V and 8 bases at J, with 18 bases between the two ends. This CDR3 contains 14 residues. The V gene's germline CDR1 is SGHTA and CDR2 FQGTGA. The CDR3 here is CASSPSGQFGGYTF. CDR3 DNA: TGTGCCAGCAGCCCCTCCGGACAGTTTGGAGGCTACACCTTC.

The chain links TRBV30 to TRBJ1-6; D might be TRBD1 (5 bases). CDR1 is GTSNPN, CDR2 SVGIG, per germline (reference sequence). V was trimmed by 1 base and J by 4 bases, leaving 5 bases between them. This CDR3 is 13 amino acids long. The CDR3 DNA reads TGTGCCTGGAGTGGACAGTATAATTCACCCCTCCACTTT. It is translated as CAWSGQYNSPLHF.

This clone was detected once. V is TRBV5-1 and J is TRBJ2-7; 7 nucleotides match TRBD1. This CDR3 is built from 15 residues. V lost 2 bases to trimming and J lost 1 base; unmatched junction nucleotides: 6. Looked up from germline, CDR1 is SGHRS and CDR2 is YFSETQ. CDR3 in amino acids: CASSLGTADSYEQYF. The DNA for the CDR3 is TGCGCCAGCAGCTTAGGGACAGCTGATTCCTACGAGCAGTACTTC.

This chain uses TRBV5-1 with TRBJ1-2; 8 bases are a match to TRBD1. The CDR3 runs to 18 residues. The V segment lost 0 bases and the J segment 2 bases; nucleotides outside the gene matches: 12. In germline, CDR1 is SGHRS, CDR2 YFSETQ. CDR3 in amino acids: CASSLGAQVQGENYGYTF. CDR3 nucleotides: TGCGCCAGCAGCTTGGGGGCACAAGTACAGGGGGAGAACTATGGCTACACCTTC.

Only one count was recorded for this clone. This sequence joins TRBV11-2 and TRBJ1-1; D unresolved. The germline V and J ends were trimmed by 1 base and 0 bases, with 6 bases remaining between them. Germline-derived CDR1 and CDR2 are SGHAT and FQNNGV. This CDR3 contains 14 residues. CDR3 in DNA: TGTGCCAGCAGCTTAGCCTCCCTGAACACTGAAGCTTTCTTT. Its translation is CASSLASLNTEAFF.

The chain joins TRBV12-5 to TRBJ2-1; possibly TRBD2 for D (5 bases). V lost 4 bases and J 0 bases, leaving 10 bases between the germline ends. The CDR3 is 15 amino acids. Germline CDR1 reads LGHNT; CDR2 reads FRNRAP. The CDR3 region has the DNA TGTGCTAGTGGTTCCGCGGGTAACTCCTACAATGAGCAGTTCTTC. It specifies CASGSAGNSYNEQFF.

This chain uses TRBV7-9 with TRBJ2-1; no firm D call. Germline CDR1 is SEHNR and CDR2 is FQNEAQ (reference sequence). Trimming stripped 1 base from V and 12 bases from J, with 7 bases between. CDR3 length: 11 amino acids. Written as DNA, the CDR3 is TGTGCCAGCAGCTTAGGCGATGGGCAGTTCTTC. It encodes CASSLGDGQFF.

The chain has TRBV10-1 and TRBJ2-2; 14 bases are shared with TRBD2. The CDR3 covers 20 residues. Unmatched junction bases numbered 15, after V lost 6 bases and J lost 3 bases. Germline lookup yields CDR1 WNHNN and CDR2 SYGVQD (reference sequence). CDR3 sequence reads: CASSPARGTSGSSYTGELFF. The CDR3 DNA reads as TGCGCCAGCAGCCCTGCCCGCGGGACTAGCGGGAGTTCGTACACCGGGGAGCTGTTTTTT.

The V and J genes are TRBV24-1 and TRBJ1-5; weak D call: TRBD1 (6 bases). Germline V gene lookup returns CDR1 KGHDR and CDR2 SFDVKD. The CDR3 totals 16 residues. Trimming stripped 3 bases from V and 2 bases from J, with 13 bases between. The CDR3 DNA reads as TGTGCCACCAGTGATCCCACTGAGGGGGGCAATCAGCCCCAGCATTTT. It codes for CATSDPTEGGNQPQHF.

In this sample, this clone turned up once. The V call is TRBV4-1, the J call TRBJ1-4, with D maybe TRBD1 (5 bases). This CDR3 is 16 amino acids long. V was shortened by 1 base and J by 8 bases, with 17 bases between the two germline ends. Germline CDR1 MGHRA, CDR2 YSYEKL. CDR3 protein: CASSQGDSQSGEKLFF. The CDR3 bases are TGCGCCAGCAGCCAAGGTGACAGTCAGTCAGGGGAAAAACTGTTTTTT.

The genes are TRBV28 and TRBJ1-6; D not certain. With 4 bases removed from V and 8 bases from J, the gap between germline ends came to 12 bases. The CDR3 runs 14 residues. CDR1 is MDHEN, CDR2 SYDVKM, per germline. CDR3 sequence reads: CASSSLPSDSPLHF. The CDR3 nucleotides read TGTGCCAGCAGTTCTCTCCCGAGCGATTCACCCCTCCACTTT.

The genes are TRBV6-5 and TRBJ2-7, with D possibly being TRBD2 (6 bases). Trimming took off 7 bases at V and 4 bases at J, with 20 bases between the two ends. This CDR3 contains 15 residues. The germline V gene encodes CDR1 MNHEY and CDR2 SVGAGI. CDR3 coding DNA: TGTGCCAGCATCGCGGGATCGAATCTGGATTACGAGCAGTACTTC. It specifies CASIAGSNLDYEQYF.

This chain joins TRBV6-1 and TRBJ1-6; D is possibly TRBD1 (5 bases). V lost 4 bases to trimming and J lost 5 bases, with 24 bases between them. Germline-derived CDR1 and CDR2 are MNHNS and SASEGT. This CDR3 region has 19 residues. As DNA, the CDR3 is TGTGCCAGCAGTGCAGCAGTGCTTAGGGGAAGATACGATAATTCACCCCTCCACTTT. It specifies CASSAAVLRGRYDNSPLHF.

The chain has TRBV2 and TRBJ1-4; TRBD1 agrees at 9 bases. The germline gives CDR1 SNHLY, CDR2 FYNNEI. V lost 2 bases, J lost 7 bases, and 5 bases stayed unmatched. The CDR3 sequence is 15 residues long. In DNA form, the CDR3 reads TGTGCCAGCAGTGAAAACAGGGGGCGAGGTGAAAAACTGTTTTTT. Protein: CASSENRGRGEKLFF.

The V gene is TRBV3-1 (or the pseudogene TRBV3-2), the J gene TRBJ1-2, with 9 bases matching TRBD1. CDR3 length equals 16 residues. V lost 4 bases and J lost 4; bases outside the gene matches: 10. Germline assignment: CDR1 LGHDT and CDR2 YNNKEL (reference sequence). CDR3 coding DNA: TGTGCCAGCAGCCCACAGGGGACAGGGACAATCTATGGCTACACCTTC. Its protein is CASSPQGTGTIYGYTF.

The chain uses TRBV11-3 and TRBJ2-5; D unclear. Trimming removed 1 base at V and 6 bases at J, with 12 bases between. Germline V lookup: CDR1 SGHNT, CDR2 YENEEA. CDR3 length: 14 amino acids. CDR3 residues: CASSLGLGQQTQYF. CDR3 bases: TGTGCCAGCAGCTTAGGTCTAGGTCAGCAGACCCAGTACTTC.

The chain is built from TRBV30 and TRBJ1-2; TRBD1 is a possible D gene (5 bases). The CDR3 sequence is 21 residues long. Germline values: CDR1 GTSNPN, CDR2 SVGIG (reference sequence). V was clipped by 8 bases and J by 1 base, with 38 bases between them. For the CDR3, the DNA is TGTGCCGGGTCGAGCCGGTCCGCGGACCAGGGAGGCCCGATGATTAACTATGGCTACACCTTC. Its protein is CAGSSRSADQGGPMINYGYTF. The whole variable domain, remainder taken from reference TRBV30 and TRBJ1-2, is SQTIHQWPATLVQPVGSPLSLECTVEGTSNPNLYWYRQAAGRGLQLLFYSVGIGQISSEVPQNLSASRPQDRQFILSSKKLLLSDSGFYLCAGSSRSADQGGPMINYGYTFGSGTRLTVV.

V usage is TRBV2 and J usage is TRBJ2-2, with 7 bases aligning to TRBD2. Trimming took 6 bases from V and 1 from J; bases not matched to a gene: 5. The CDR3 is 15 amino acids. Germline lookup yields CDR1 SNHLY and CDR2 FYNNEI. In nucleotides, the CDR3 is TGTGCCAGCAGCGGAGCGGGGAGGAACACCGGGGAGCTGTTTTTT. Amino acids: CASSGAGRNTGELFF.

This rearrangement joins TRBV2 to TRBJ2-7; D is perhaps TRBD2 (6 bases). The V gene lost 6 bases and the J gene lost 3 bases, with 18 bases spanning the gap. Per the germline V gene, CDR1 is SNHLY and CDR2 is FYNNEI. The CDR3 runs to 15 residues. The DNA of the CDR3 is TGTGCCAGCAGCGCCGGGGGAGGTAACGTCTACGAGCAGTACTTC. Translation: CASSAGGGNVYEQYF.

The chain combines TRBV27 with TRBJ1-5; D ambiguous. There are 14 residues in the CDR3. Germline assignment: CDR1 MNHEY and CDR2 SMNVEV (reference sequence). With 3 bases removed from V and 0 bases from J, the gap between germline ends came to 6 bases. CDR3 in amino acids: CASSFLYSNQPQHF. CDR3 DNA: TGTGCCAGCAGTTTCCTATATAGCAATCAGCCCCAGCATTTT.

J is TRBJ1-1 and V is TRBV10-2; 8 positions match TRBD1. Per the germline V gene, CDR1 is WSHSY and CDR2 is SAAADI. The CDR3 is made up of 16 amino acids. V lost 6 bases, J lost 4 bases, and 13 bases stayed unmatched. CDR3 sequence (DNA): TGCGCCAGCAGGGACAGGGTCAAAGATCGGGGCACTGAAGCTTTCTTT. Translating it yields CASRDRVKDRGTEAFF.

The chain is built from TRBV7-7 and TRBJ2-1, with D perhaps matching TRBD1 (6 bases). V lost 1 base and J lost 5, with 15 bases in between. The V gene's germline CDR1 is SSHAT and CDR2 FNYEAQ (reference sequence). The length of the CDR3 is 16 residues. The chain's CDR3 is CASSLGEQGKHNEQFF. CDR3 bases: TGTGCCAGCAGCTTAGGTGAACAGGGTAAACACAATGAGCAGTTCTTC.

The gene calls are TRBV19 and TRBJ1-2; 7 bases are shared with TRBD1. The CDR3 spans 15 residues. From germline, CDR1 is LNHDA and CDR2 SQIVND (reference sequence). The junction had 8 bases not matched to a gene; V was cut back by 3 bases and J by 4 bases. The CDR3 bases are TGTGCCAGTAGTATCCTACCGACAGGGACCTATGGCTACACCTTC. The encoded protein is CASSILPTGTYGYTF.

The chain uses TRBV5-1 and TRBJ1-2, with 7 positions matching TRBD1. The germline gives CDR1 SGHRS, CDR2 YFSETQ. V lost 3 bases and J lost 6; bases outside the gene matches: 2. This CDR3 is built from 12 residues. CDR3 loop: CASSYDRDGYTF. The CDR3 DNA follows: TGCGCCAGCAGCTACGACAGGGATGGCTACACCTTC.